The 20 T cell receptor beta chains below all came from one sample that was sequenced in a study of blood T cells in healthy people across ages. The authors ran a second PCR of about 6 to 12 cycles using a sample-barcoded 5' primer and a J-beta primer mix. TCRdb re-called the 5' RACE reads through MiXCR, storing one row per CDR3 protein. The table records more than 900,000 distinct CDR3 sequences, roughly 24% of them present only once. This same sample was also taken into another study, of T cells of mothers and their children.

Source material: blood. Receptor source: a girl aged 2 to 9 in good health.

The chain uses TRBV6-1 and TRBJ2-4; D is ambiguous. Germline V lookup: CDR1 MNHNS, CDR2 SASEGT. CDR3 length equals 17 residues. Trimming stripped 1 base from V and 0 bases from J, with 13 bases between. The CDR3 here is CASSEDYTELAKNIQYF. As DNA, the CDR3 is TGTGCCAGCAGTGAAGACTACACAGAACTAGCCAAAAACATTCAGTACTTC.

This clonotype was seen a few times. CDR3 sequence: CSVWLAGGKGEQFF. The CDR3 DNA is TGCAGCGTATGGCTAGCGGGAGGCAAGGGTGAGCAGTTCTTC. V and J are TRBV29-1 and TRBJ2-1; 11 bases agree with TRBD2. This CDR3 contains 14 residues. J lost 9 bases, V lost 6 bases, and 10 bases had no gene match. Germline lookup yields CDR1 SQVTM and CDR2 ANQGSEA.

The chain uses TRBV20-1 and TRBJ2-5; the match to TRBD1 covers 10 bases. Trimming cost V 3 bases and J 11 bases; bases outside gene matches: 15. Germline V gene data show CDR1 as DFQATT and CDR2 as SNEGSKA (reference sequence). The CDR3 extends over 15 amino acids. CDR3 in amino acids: CSARTTGTGVGEQYF. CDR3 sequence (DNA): TGCAGTGCTAGGACAACCGGGACAGGGGTAGGAGAGCAGTACTTC.

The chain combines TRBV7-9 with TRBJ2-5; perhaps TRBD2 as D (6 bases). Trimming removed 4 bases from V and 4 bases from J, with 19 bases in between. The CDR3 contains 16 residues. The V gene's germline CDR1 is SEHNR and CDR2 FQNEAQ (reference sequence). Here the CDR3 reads CASSWRGLRFAETQYF. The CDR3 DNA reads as TGTGCCAGCAGCTGGAGGGGTTTACGGTTTGCAGAGACCCAGTACTTC.

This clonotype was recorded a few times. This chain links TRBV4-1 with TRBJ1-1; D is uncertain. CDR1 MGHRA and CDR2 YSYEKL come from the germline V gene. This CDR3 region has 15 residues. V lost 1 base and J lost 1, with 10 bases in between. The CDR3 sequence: CASSQVVGSNTEAFF. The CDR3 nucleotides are TGCGCCAGCAGCCAAGTCGTAGGTTCGAACACTGAAGCTTTCTTT.

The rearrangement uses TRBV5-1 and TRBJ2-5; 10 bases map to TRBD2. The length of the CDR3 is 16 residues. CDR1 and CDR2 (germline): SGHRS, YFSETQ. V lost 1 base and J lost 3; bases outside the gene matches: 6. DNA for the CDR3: TGCGCCAGCAGCTTGAACAGCGGGAGGGCCGAAGAGACCCAGTACTTC. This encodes CASSLNSGRAEETQYF.

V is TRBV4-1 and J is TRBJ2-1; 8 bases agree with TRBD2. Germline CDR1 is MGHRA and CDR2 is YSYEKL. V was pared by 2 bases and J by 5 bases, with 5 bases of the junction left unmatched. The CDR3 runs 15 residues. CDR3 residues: CASSQSLAVNNEQFF. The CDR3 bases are TGCGCCAGCAGCCAATCACTAGCGGTTAACAATGAGCAGTTCTTC.

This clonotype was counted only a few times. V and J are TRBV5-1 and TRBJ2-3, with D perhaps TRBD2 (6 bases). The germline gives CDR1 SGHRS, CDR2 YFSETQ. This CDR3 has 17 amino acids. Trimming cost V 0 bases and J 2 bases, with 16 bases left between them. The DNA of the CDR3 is TGCGCCAGCAGCTTGGACTCGGGAGCGGCAAACACAGATACGCAGTATTTT. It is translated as CASSLDSGAANTDTQYF. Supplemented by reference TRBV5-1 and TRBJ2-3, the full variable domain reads KAGVTQTPRYLIKTRGQQVTLSCSPISGHRSVSWYQQTPGQGLQFLFEYFSETQRNKGNFPGRFSGRQFSNSRSEMNVSTLELGDSALYLCASSLDSGAANTDTQYFGPGTRLTVL.

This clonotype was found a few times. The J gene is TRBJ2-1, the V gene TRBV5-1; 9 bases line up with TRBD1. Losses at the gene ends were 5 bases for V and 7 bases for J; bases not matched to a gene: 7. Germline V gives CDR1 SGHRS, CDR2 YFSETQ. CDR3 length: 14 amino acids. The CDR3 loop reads CASRLTGGRNEQFF. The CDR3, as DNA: TGCGCCAGCAGATTGACAGGGGGTAGGAATGAGCAGTTCTTC.

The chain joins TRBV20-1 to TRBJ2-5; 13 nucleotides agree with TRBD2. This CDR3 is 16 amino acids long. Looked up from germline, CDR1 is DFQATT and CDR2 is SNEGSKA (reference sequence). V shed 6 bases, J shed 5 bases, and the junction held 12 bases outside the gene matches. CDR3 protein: CSAGAGLAGVLETQYF. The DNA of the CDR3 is TGCAGTGCCGGGGCCGGACTAGCGGGAGTTCTGGAGACCCAGTACTTC.

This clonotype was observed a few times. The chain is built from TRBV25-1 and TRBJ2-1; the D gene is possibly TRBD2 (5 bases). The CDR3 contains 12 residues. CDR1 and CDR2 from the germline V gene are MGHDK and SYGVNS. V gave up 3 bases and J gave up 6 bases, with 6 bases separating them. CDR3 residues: CASSDGVNEQFF. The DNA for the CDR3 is TGTGCCAGCAGTGACGGGGTCAATGAGCAGTTCTTC.

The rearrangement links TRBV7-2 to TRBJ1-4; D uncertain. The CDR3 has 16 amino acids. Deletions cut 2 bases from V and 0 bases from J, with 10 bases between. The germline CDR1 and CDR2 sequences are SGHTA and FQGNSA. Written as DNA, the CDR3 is TGTGCCAGCAGCTTAAAGCCGAGGGCAACTAATGAAAAACTGTTTTTT. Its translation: CASSLKPRATNEKLFF.

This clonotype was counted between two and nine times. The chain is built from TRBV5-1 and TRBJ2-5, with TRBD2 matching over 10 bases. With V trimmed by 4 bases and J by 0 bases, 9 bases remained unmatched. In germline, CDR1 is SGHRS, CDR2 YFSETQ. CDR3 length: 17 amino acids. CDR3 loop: CASSAALLAGYQETQYF. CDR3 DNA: TGCGCCAGCAGCGCAGCGCTACTAGCGGGGTACCAAGAGACCCAGTACTTC.

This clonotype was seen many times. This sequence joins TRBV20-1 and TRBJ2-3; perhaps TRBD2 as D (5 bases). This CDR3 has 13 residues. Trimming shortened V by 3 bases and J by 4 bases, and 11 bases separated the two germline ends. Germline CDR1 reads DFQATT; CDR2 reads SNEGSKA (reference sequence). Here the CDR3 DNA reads TGCAGTGCTAGTCCCAACGGGGCAGATACGCAGTATTTT. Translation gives CSASPNGADTQYF.

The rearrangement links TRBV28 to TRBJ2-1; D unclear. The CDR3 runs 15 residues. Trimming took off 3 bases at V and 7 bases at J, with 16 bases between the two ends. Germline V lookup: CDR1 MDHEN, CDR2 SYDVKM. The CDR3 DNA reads TGTGCCAGCAGTTTGTCCAGGTTAAGTGTAAATGAGCAGTTCTTC. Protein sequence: CASSLSRLSVNEQFF.

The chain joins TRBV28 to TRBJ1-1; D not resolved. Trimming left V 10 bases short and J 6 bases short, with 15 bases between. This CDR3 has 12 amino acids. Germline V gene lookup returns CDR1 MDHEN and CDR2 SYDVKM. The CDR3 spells CAIHRNTAEAFF. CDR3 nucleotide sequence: TGTGCCATCCACCGGAACACCGCTGAAGCTTTCTTT.

The CDR3 DNA sequence: TGTGCCAGCAGCCCGAGGTCCGGACTCTACGAGCAGTACTTC. Amino acid sequence: CASSPRSGLYEQYF. The chain employs TRBV7-2 and TRBJ2-7; weak D call: TRBD2 (5 bases). The CDR3 has 14 residues. The V gene lost 5 bases and the J gene lost 3 bases, with 14 bases spanning the gap. Per germline, CDR1 SGHTA and CDR2 FQGNSA.

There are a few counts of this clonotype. Here the CDR3 DNA reads TGTGCCAGCAGCTTAAGGTTCTCGGGGAACACCGGGGAGCTGTTTTTT. The encoded protein is CASSLRFSGNTGELFF. The chain uses TRBV7-2 and TRBJ2-2; no firm D call. This CDR3 region has 16 residues. Between the trimmed V and J ends, which lost 2 bases and 1 base, there was a span of 11 bases. Per germline, CDR1 SGHTA and CDR2 FQGNSA.

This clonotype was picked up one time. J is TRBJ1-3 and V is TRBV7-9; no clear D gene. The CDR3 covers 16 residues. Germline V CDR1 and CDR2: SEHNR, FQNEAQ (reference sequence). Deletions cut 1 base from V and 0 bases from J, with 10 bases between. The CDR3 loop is CASSLDSLLSGNTIYF. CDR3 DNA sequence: TGTGCCAGCAGCTTAGATTCTCTTCTCTCTGGAAACACCATATATTTT.

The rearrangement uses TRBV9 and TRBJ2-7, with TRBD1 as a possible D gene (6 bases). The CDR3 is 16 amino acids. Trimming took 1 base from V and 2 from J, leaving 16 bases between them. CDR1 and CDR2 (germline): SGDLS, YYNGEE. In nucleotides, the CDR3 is TGTGCCAGCAGCGTAAGTTTTCGGGACACCACCTACGAGCAGTACTTC. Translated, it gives CASSVSFRDTTYEQYF. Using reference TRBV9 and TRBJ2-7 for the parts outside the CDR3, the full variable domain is DSGVTQTPKHLITATGQRVTLRCSPRSGDLSVYWYQQSLDQGLQFLIQYYNGEERAKGNILERFSAQQFPDLHSELNLSSLELGDSALYFCASSVSFRDTTYEQYFGPGTRLTVT.